A single sample gave rise to the 16 T cell receptor beta chains below, sequenced in a study of blood T cell repertoires in COVID-19. The protocol was immunoSEQ multiplex PCR, while the TCRdb copy is restricted to in-frame clones and leaves out a portion. This table holds under 85,000 clones, 70% to 90% found once. Sequenced material: peripheral blood. These receptor sequences come from an elderly man in a cohort sampled during active COVID-19.

The chain carries TRBV6-2 or TRBV6-3 and TRBJ2-7; TRBD2 aligns across 13 bases. V trimming: 0 bases; J trimming: 4 bases; junction bases outside the gene matches: 0. The germline V gene has CDR1 MNHEY and CDR2 SVGEGT. The CDR3 spans 15 residues. For the CDR3, the DNA is TGTGCCAGCAGTTACTCGACTAGCGGGGGGTACGAGCAGTACTTC. This encodes CASSYSTSGGYEQYF.

This clone was found a few times. The chain uses TRBV6-2 or TRBV6-3 and TRBJ1-5; no firm D call. Per the germline V gene, CDR1 is MNHEY and CDR2 is SVGEGT. This CDR3 spans 15 amino acids. V dropped 5 bases and J dropped 9 bases, with 20 bases sitting between them. CDR3 sequence reads: CASSTPISELRPQHF. In DNA form, the CDR3 reads TGTGCCAGCAGTACCCCTATAAGCGAACTTCGGCCCCAGCATTTT.

This clone was picked up one time. The gene calls are TRBV21-1 and TRBJ1-5; the D segment call TRBD1 is taken from the table without a DNA check. TRBV21-1 has pseudogene status. This CDR3 spans 15 amino acids. Written as DNA, the CDR3 is TGTGCCAGCAGCGAGGGGGACAGGGGAGCTCAGCCCCAGCATTTT. It codes for CASSEGDRGAQPQHF.

This clone was found once. The gene calls are TRBV7-2 and TRBJ2-3; D possibly corresponds to TRBD1 (5 bases). V lost 1 base and J lost 6, with 17 bases in between. Germline lookup yields CDR1 SGHTA and CDR2 FQGNSA. This CDR3 has 16 amino acids. The CDR3 loop reads CASSLDSGANRDTQYF. The DNA for the CDR3 is TGTGCCAGCAGCTTAGATTCTGGGGCGAACCGGGATACGCAGTATTTT.

This clone was seen only once. The chain links TRBV19 to TRBJ2-2; D unresolved. V lost 3 bases and J lost 0, with 11 bases in between. The CDR3 contains 16 residues. In germline, CDR1 is LNHDA, CDR2 SQIVND (reference sequence). The CDR3 loop is CASSIRRVTNTGELFF. For the CDR3, the DNA is TGTGCCAGTAGTATTAGGAGAGTTACGAACACCGGGGAGCTGTTTTTT.

This clone has a handful of counts. The chain carries TRBV5-6 and TRBJ2-7; D possibly corresponds to TRBD1 (6 bases). Germline V gives CDR1 SGHDT, CDR2 YYEEEE. Trimming took 3 bases from V and 2 from J, leaving 21 bases between them. The CDR3 has 17 residues. The CDR3 spells CASSSGLGAGAPYEQYV. For the CDR3, the DNA is TGTGCCAGCAGCTCGGGTTTGGGGGCAGGGGCCCCCTACGAGCAGTACGTC.

The chain carries TRBV19 and TRBJ2-2, with D unresolved. V lost 3 bases to trimming and J lost 2 bases, with 7 bases between them. Germline V lookup: CDR1 LNHDA, CDR2 SQIVND (reference sequence). The CDR3 spans 14 residues. The CDR3 loop reads CASSMGYNTGELFF. CDR3 coding DNA: TGTGCCAGTAGTATGGGCTATAACACCGGGGAGCTGTTTTTT.

This clone was found once. The chain has TRBV19 and TRBJ1-5, with a possible D match to TRBD1 (6 bases). With 7 bases removed from V and 1 base from J, the gap between germline ends came to 20 bases. Germline loops: CDR1 LNHDA, CDR2 SQIVND (reference sequence). The CDR3 is 17 residues long. In DNA form, the CDR3 reads TGTGCCAGTAACCACCCTGGGGGGGGGCTGAGCAATCAGCCCCAGCATTTT. Amino acids: CASNHPGGGLSNQPQHF.

J is TRBJ2-2 and V is TRBV2, with 9 bases fitting TRBD1. The CDR3 covers 14 residues. CDR1 is SNHLY, CDR2 FYNNEI, per germline. V lost 6 bases, J lost 6 bases, and 5 bases stayed unmatched. The DNA for the CDR3 is TGTGCCAGCAGCTCGGACAGGGGACCCGGGGAGCTGTTTTTT. Its protein is CASSSDRGPGELFF.

A single count supports this clone. This chain joins TRBV6-8 and TRBJ1-3, with D perhaps matching TRBD1 (5 bases). Per the germline V gene, CDR1 is MNHGY and CDR2 is SAAAGT. CDR3 length: 14 amino acids. The V gene lost 2 bases and the J gene lost 4 bases, with 9 bases spanning the gap. The CDR3 sequence is CASSYAGRGNTIYF. The DNA of the CDR3 is TGTGCCAGCAGTTACGCGGGGCGGGGAAACACCATATATTTT.

The rearrangement joins TRBV4-2 to TRBJ2-1, with D possibly matching TRBD2 (7 bases). V lost 4 bases to trimming and J lost 4 bases, with 20 bases between them. The germline V gene has CDR1 LGHNA and CDR2 YNFKEQ. CDR3 length: 17 amino acids. The CDR3 DNA is TGTGCCAGCAGCCGGGGGGGCGGGGGCCGAGGGTACAATGAGCAGTTCTTC. This gives the protein CASSRGGGGRGYNEQFF.

V usage is TRBV2 and J usage is TRBJ2-3, with 10 nucleotides matching TRBD2. The CDR3 totals 13 residues. V lost 11 bases to trimming and J lost 1 base; unmatched junction nucleotides: 3. Looked up from germline, CDR1 is SNHLY and CDR2 is FYNNEI. CDR3 in amino acids: CAGGTSGTDTQYF. The DNA of the CDR3 is TGTGCCGGAGGGACTAGCGGCACAGATACGCAGTATTTT.

Worth noting for this clone: Germline and junction disagree at one end, which may indicate a read error. This chain links TRBV3-1 (or the pseudogene TRBV3-2) with TRBJ2-1; the D is unclear. The length of the CDR3 is 13 residues. Per germline, CDR1 LGHDT and CDR2 YNNKEL (reference sequence). The CDR3 loop reads CASSQNSDNEQFF. CDR3 coding DNA: TGTGCCAGCAGCCAAAACTCCGACAATGAGCAGTTCTTC.

The chain combines TRBV19 with TRBJ2-6; tentative D call: TRBD2 (6 bases). Per germline, CDR1 LNHDA and CDR2 SQIVND (reference sequence). Trimming stripped 6 bases from V and 0 bases from J, with 9 bases between. The CDR3 is 15 residues long. The CDR3 loop is CASRAGGSGANVLTF. The CDR3 DNA follows: TGTGCCAGTAGGGCCGGGGGCTCTGGGGCCAACGTCCTGACTTTC.

The rearrangement joins TRBV7-6 to TRBJ2-1; the match to TRBD2 covers 10 bases. V trimming: 1 base; J trimming: 2 bases; junction bases outside the gene matches: 5. The CDR3 length is 17 residues. CDR1 SGHVS and CDR2 FNYEAQ come from the germline V gene. In nucleotides, the CDR3 is TGTGCCAGCAGCTTAGAGGGAGCGGGGGGGCCCTACAATGAGCAGTTCTTC. Protein: CASSLEGAGGPYNEQFF.

This chain links TRBV11-2 with TRBJ2-2, with 10 bases identical to TRBD2. Germline loops: CDR1 SGHAT, CDR2 FQNNGV. The CDR3 sequence is 16 residues long. The ends lost 2 bases at V and 5 bases at J; junction bases unmatched: 5. The CDR3 bases are TGTGCCAGCAGCTTACTAGCGGGGGCGGGGACCGGGGAGCTGTTTTTT. The encoded protein is CASSLLAGAGTGELFF. The full variable domain, with the rest looked up from reference TRBV11-2 and TRBJ2-2, is EAGVAQSPRYKIIEKRQSVAFWCNPISGHATLYWYQQILGQGPKLLIQFQNNGVVDDSQLPKDRFSAERLKGVDSTLKIQPAKLEDSAVYLCASSLLAGAGTGELFFGEGSRLTVL.